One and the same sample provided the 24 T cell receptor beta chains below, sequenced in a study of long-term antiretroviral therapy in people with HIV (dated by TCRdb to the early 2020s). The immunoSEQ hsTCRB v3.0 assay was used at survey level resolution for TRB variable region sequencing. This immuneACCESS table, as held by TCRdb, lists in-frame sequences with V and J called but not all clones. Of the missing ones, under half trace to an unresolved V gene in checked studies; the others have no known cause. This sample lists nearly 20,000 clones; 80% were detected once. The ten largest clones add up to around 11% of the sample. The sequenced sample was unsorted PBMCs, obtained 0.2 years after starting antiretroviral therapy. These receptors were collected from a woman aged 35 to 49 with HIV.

The CDR3 loop reads CASSLGQLGVETQYF. CDR3 bases: TGTGCCAGCAGCTTGGGACAGCTCGGAGTGGAGACCCAGTACTTC. The chain uses TRBV5-4 and TRBJ2-5; D is possibly TRBD1 (5 bases). The CDR3 contains 15 residues. V was pared by 0 bases and J by 5 bases, with 14 bases between. Germline values: CDR1 SGHNT, CDR2 YYREEE (reference sequence).

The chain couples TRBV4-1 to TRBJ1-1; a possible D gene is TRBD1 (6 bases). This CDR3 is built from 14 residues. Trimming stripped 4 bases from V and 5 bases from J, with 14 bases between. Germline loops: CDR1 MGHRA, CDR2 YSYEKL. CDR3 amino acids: CASSPDSGRTEAFF. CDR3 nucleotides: TGCGCCAGCAGCCCGGACAGTGGGAGGACTGAAGCTTTCTTT.

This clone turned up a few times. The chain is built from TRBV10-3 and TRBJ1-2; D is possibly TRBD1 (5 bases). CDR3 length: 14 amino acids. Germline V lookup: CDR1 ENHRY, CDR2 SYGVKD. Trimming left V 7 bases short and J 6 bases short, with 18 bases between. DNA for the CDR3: TGTGCCATCACCGACCCAAGGAGAGGGGATGGCTACACCTTC. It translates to CAITDPRRGDGYTF.

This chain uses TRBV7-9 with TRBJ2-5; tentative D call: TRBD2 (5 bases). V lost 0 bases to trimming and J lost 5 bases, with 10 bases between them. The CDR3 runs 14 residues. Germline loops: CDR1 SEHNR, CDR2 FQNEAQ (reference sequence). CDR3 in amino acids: CASSLAGGGETQYF. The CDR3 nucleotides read TGTGCCAGCAGCTTAGCGGGTGGCGGGGAGACCCAGTACTTC. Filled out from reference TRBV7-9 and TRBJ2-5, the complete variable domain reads DTGVSQNPRHKITKRGQNVTFRCDPISEHNRLYWYRQTLGQGPEFLTYFQNEAQLEKSRLLSDRFSAERPKGSFSTLEIQRTEQGDSAMYLCASSLAGGGETQYFGPGTRLLVL.

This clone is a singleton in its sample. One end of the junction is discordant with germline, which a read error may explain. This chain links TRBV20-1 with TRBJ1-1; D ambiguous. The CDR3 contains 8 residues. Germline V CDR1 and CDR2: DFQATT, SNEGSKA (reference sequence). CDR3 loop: CSAREAFF. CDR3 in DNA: TGCAGTGCCAGAGAAGCTTTCTTT.

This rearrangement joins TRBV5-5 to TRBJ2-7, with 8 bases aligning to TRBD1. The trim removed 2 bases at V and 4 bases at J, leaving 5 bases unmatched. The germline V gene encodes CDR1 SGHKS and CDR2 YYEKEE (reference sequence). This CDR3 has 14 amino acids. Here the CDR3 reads CASSFAGGGYEQYF. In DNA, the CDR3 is TGTGCCAGCAGCTTCGCAGGGGGCGGGTACGAGCAGTACTTC.

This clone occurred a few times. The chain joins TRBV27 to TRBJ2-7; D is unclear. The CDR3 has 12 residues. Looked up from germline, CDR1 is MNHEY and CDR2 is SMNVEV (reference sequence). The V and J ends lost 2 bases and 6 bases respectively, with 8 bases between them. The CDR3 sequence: CASSLRAGEQYF. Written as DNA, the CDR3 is TGTGCCAGCAGTTTAAGGGCTGGCGAGCAGTACTTC.

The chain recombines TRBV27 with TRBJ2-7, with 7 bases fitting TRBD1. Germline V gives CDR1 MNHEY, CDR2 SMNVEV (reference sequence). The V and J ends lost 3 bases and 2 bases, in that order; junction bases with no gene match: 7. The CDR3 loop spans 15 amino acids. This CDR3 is CASSFRGQETYEQYF. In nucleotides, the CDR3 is TGTGCCAGCAGTTTTCGAGGACAGGAAACCTACGAGCAGTACTTC.

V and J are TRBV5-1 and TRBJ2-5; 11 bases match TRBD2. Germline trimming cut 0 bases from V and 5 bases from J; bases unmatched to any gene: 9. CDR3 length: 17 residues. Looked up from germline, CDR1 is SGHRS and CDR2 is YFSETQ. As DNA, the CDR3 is TGCGCCAGCAGCTTGGATCCCCTAGCGGGGGGATCTGAGACCCAGTACTTC. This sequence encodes CASSLDPLAGGSETQYF.

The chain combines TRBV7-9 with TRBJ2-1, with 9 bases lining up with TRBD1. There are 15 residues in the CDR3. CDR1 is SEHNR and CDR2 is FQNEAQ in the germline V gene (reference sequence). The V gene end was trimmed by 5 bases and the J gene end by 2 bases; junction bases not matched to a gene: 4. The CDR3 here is CASSLQGAAYNEQFF. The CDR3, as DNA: TGTGCCAGCAGCCTACAGGGGGCTGCCTACAATGAGCAGTTCTTC.

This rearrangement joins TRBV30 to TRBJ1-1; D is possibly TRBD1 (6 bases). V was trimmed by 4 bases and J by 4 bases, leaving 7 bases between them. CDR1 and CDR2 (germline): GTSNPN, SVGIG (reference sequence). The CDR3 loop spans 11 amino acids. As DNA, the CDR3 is TGTGCCTGGACCAGGGGCACTGAAGCTTTCTTT. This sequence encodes CAWTRGTEAFF.

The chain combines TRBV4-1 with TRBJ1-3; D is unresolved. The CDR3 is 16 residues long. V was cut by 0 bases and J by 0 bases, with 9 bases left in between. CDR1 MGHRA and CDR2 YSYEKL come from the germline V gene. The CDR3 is CASSQDAASSGNTIYF. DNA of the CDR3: TGCGCCAGCAGCCAAGACGCAGCATCCTCTGGAAACACCATATATTTT.

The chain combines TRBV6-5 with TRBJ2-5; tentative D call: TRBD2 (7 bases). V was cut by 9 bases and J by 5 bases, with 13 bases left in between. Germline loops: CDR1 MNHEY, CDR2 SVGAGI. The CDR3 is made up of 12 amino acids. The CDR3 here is CASGGREETQYF. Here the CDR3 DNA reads TGTGCCAGTGGGGGGCGGGAGGAGACCCAGTACTTC.

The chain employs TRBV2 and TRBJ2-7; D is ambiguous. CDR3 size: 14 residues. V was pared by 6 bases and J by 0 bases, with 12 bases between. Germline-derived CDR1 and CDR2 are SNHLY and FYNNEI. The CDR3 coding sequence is TGTGCCAGCAGAGAGCCCCGAAACTCCTACGAGCAGTACTTC. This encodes CASREPRNSYEQYF.

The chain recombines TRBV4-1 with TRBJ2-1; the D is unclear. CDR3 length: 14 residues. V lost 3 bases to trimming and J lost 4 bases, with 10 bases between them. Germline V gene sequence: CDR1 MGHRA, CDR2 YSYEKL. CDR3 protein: CASSQDELYNEQFF. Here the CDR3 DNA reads TGCGCCAGCAGCCAGGATGAACTATACAATGAGCAGTTCTTC.

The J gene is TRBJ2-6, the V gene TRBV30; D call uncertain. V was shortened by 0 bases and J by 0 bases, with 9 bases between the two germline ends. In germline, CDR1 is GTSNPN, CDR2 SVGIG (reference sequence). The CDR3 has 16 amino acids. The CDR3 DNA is TGTGCCTGGAGTGTACGGTGGGGCTCTGGGGCCAACGTCCTGACTTTC. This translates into CAWSVRWGSGANVLTF. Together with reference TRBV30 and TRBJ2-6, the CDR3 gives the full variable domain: SQTIHQWPATLVQPVGSPLSLECTVEGTSNPNLYWYRQAAGRGLQLLFYSVGIGQISSEVPQNLSASRPQDRQFILSSKKLLLSDSGFYLCAWSVRWGSGANVLTFGAGSRLTVL.

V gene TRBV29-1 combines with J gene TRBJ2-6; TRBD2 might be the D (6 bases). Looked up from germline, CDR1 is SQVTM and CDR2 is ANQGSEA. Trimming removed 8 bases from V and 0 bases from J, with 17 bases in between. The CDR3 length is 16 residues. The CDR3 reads CSYTGTAGSGANVLTF. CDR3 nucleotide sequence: TGCAGCTACACCGGGACTGCGGGCTCTGGGGCCAACGTCCTGACTTTC.

CDR3 region: CSGSGTVGYTF. CDR3 sequence (DNA): TGCAGCGGTTCCGGGACAGTTGGCTACACCTTC. The rearrangement uses TRBV29-1 and TRBJ1-2; 7 positions match TRBD1. The germline V gene encodes CDR1 SQVTM and CDR2 ANQGSEA. This CDR3 region has 11 residues. The V segment lost 7 bases and the J segment 7 bases; nucleotides outside the gene matches: 6.

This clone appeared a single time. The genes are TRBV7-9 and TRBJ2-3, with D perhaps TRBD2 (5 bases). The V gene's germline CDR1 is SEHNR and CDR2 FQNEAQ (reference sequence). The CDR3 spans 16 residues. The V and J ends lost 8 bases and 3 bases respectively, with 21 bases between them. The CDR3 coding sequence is TGTGCCAGCCGGGGTCCTCCCCCGTATACTACAGATACGCAGTATTTT. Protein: CASRGPPPYTTDTQYF.

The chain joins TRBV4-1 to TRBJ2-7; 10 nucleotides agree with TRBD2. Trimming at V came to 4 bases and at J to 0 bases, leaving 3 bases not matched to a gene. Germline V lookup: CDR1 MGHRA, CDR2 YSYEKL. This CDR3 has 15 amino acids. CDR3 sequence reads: CASSPGTSASYEQYF. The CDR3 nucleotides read TGCGCCAGCAGCCCCGGGACTAGCGCCTCCTACGAGCAGTACTTC.

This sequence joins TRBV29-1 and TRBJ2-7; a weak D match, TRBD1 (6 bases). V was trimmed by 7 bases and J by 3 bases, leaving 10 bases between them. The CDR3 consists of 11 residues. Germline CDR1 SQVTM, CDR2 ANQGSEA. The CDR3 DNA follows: TGCAGCGGCCGGGACAACTACGAGCAGTACTTC. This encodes CSGRDNYEQYF.

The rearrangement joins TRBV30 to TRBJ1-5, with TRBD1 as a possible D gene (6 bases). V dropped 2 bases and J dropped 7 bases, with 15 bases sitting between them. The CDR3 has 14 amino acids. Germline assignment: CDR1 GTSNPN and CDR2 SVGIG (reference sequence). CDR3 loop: CAWSLQGLRQPQHF. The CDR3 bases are TGTGCCTGGAGTCTACAGGGACTCCGGCAGCCCCAGCATTTT. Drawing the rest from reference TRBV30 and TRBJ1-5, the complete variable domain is SQTIHQWPATLVQPVGSPLSLECTVEGTSNPNLYWYRQAAGRGLQLLFYSVGIGQISSEVPQNLSASRPQDRQFILSSKKLLLSDSGFYLCAWSLQGLRQPQHFGDGTRLSIL.

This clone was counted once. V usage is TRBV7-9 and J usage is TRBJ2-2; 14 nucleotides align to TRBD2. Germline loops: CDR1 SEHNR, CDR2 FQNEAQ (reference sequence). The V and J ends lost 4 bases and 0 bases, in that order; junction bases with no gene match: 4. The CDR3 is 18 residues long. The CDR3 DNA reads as TGTGCCAGCAGCTGGGGACTAGCGGGGGCCTCGAACACCGGGGAGCTGTTTTTT. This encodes CASSWGLAGASNTGELFF.

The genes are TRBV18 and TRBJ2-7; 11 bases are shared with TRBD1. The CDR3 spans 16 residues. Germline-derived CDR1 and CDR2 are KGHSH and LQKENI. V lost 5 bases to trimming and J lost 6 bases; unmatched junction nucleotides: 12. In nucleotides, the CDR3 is TGTGCCAGCTCATCAACCGGGACAGGGGGTCGGAGCGAGCAGTACTTC. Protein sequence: CASSSTGTGGRSEQYF.